Listed below are T cell receptor beta chains from one sample, sequenced in a study of neoadjuvant nivolumab and ipilimumab in lung cancer. The repertoire was sequenced with immunoSEQ multiplex PCR; TCRdb's copy has only in-frame clones and lacks some. In the table there are over 25,000 clones, under 85% of which are singletons. The starting material was tumor tissue, obtained after neoadjuvant nivolumab, alone or with ipilimumab, at or shortly before surgery. Receptors were obtained from an adult with non-small cell lung cancer. Each CDR3 is given without its conserved first and last residue.

CDR3 protein	V gene	J gene
AWQTGRDQPQH	TRBV30	TRBJ1-5
ASSLPLAGVEETQY	TRBV7-9	TRBJ2-5
AWSVQRGGVNTEAF	TRBV30	TRBJ1-1
ASSLVGHSQANTGELF	TRBV11-2	TRBJ2-2
ASTRLAGGAETQY	TRBV7-9	TRBJ2-5
ASSPPGWGAPFYEQY	TRBV7-9	TRBJ2-7
AWSQGQPQH	TRBV30	TRBJ1-5
ASRIGQGSFGYT	TRBV6-5	TRBJ1-2
ASSTSAYEQY	TRBV28	TRBJ2-7
AWRGTATYEQY	TRBV30	TRBJ2-7
ASSTSGGSVNEQF	TRBV14	TRBJ2-1
ASSFTSGDDDTQY	TRBV6-5	TRBJ2-3
ASSEALGHFYEQY	TRBV6-1	TRBJ2-7
ASSGTSHHEQY	TRBV6-5	TRBJ2-7
ASRATDSYEQY	TRBV6-1	TRBJ2-7
AWSVSQPEQY	TRBV30	TRBJ2-7
AIRDGTGGQSYTGELF	TRBV10-3	TRBJ2-2
ASSSYLSTDTQY	TRBV7-2	TRBJ2-3
AWNVLWGDYGYT	TRBV30	TRBJ1-2
ASSPNLSLTGNTIY	TRBV18	TRBJ1-3
ASSLGGGHYEQY	TRBV7-9	TRBJ2-7
ASSFQSVTEAF	TRBV5-6	TRBJ1-1
ATSRAQGDNEQF	TRBV15	TRBJ2-1
ASSLLEEDSNQPQH	TRBV5-6	TRBJ1-5
ASSPMTGYEQY	TRBV18	TRBJ2-7
ASNLGTGDTGELF	TRBV11-2	TRBJ2-2
ASSYSPGINTEAF	TRBV6-5	TRBJ1-1
ASSPQWTGGLREAF	TRBV18	TRBJ1-1
ASSSIGGYT	TRBV7-8	TRBJ1-2
ASSLAGSNTGELF	TRBV11-2	TRBJ2-2
ATSRDGVAHQPQH	TRBV15	TRBJ1-5
SETSEINEQF	TRBV29-1	TRBJ2-1
ASSFRDTHTGELF	TRBV7-9	TRBJ2-2
ASSGLGPPQSYEQY	TRBV5-1	TRBJ2-7
ASSQRRPPRRSNQPQH	TRBV23-1	TRBJ1-5
ASSSGLAGANNEQF	TRBV5-1	TRBJ2-1
ASSLGTVTDTQY	TRBV5-1	TRBJ2-3
ATSRDTGVRPQH	TRBV15	TRBJ1-5
ASSSPPGDNQPQH	TRBV28	TRBJ1-5
ASSQRGTDTQY	TRBV14	TRBJ2-3
ASSEAVSLGETQY	TRBV6-1	TRBJ2-5
ASSYGSFLNTEAF	TRBV6-5	TRBJ1-1
ASSILAGGYEQY	TRBV7-8	TRBJ2-7
ASSQGGQYGYT	TRBV4-1	TRBJ1-2
ASSYGTSNTEAF	TRBV6-5	TRBJ1-1
ASSLARLAGTDTQY	TRBV7-2	TRBJ2-3
ASSYSGTVGADTQY	TRBV6-5	TRBJ2-3
ASSPTPVSGANVLT	TRBV18	TRBJ2-6
ASGLRAGTNTEAF	TRBV2	TRBJ1-1
ASGGAGGSGQETQY	TRBV7-2	TRBJ2-5
ASSLRLGGEQF	TRBV5-4	TRBJ2-1
SGIQGRTEAF	TRBV29-1	TRBJ1-1
ASSPEGTSANTGELF	TRBV5-5	TRBJ2-2
ASSPDYLETDTQY	TRBV18	TRBJ2-3
ASSLNREEGYGYT	TRBV5-1	TRBJ1-2
ASSPIVSGGEEELF	TRBV18	TRBJ1-4
ASSRSRGDTQY	TRBV7-2	TRBJ2-3
ASSLAGRETQY	TRBV11-1	TRBJ2-5